This TCR beta chain is drawn from a study of T cells in Graves' hyperthyroidism and ophthalmopathy. Study at large: Peripheral blood was collected at initial diagnosis, before any treatment.

Findings of the study overall: Blood also contained most expanded thyroid clonotypes above 0.001.

TCR beta CDR3 sequences were amplified from RNA transcripts. TCR CDR3 regions were first amplified by RT-PCR with HTBI primers. TCRdb reanalysed the multiplex PCR reads using MiXCR and keeps one entry per CDR3 protein. The sample holds approximately 870,000 distinct CDR3 sequences, 38% seen once. Graves' hyperthyroidism is called stable when ophthalmopathy does not progress within 18 months. PBMCs were collected from a roughly 10 ml volume of fresh peripheral blood. Note on this clonotype: What it binds is unknown.

V lost 8 bases, J lost 4 bases, and 23 bases lay in between. Germline CDR1 SQVTM, CDR2 ANQGSEA. The CDR3 covers 15 residues. This sequence was found in a man between 18 and 29 years old with Graves' hyperthyroidism. This sequence joins TRBV29-1 and TRBJ2-5; D is possibly TRBD1 (5 bases). Material for sequencing was blood. CDR3 DNA sequence: TGCAGCTCACCCCAAGGGCAGGGTAGTAGAGAGACCCAGTACTTC. Translating gives CSSPQGQGSRETQYF.